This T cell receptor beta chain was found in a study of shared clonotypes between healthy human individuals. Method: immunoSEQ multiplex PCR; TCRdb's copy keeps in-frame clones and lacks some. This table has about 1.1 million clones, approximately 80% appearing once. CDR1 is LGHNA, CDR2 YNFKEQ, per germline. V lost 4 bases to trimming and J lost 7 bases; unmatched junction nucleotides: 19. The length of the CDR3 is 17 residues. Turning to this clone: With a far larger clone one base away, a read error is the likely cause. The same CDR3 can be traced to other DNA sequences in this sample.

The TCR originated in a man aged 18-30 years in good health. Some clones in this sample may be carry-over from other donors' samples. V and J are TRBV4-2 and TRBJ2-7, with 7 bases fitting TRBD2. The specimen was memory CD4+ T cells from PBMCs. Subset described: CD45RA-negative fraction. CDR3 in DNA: TGTGCCAGCAGCCCCCCTTCTCTACTAGCGCACGCCGGGGAGCAGTACTTC. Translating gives CASSPPSLLAHAGEQYF.